One sample yielded the 17 T cell receptor beta chains listed below, sequenced in a study of naive and memory T cell subsets (dated by TCRdb to about 2017). Libraries were constructed by UMI-ligation and nested PCR. Data came from an Illumina MiSeq. An equimolar mix of two oligonucleotides covering both TRBC1 and TRBC2 was used as the beta constant-region primer. The ligated cDNA went through four rounds of PCR with nested alpha and beta constant-region primers together with the SP2 primer. TCRdb trimmed the raw reads at Q25, called clones with MiXCR and kept productive beta chains. One record per CDR3 amino acid sequence lists the most common genes and DNA. Here the sample has 130,000 or so distinct CDR3 sequences; 35% to 45% occur a single time. Roughly 0.86% of the sample comes from the top ten. Sequenced: central memory CD4+ T cells from blood. Reading the label with the study, this specimen's cell subset or site is: central memory, CD45RA- CD27+. The receptor set was obtained from a human donor in good health.

V usage is TRBV28 and J usage is TRBJ1-5; D is uncertain. The V gene's germline CDR1 is MDHEN and CDR2 SYDVKM. The V and J ends lost 9 bases and 0 bases respectively, with 18 bases between them. The CDR3 is made up of 16 amino acids. The CDR3 region has the DNA TGTGCCAGTCTAGGCCTGAGTCCTTATAGCAATCAGCCCCAGCATTTT. This encodes CASLGLSPYSNQPQHF.

This clonotype was detected many times. The missing conserved phenylalanine or tryptophan at the end of this CDR3 makes a read error likely. It is unclear where the CDR3 begins or ends on the DNA, so no DNA is shown, and the CDR3 is as TCRdb lists it. The chain joins TRBV11-2 to TRBJ2-7; the table gives TRBD1 as D, unverified against the DNA. The CDR3 adds up to 13 amino acids, both ends counted. Germline V gene sequence: CDR1 SGHAT, CDR2 FQNNGV. The CDR3 loop reads CASSLVTRAGVVL.

The J gene is TRBJ2-5, the V gene TRBV4-1; D perhaps matches TRBD2 (5 bases). Per the germline V gene, CDR1 is MGHRA and CDR2 is YSYEKL. The germline V and J ends were trimmed by 4 bases and 6 bases, with 12 bases remaining between them. CDR3 length: 13 amino acids. In nucleotides, the CDR3 is TGCGCCAGCAGCCCTACTAGGGCCAAGACCCAGTACTTC. This encodes CASSPTRAKTQYF.

This clonotype turned up a few times. This chain uses TRBV30 with TRBJ1-2; D remains ambiguous. The ends were cut back, 0 bases at V and 8 bases at J, with 10 bases in the middle. This CDR3 has 12 amino acids. Per the germline V gene, CDR1 is GTSNPN and CDR2 is SVGIG (reference sequence). The CDR3 nucleotides read TGTGCCTGGAGTGTATCACTGAAAGGCTACACCTTC. This codes for CAWSVSLKGYTF.

This clonotype was counted a few times. The chain is built from TRBV15 and TRBJ2-5; 10 nucleotides align to TRBD2. CDR1 LNHNV and CDR2 YYDKDF come from the germline V gene (reference sequence). Germline trimming cut 1 base from V and 5 bases from J; bases unmatched to any gene: 4. The length of the CDR3 is 15 residues. CDR3 loop: CATSRGFSGRETQYF. For the CDR3, the DNA is TGTGCCACCAGCAGAGGGTTTAGCGGGAGGGAGACCCAGTACTTC. The variable domain in full, completed from reference TRBV15 and TRBJ2-5, reads DAMVIQNPRYQVTQFGKPVTLSCSQTLNHNVMYWYQQKSSQAPKLLFHYYDKDFNNEADTPDNFQSRRPNTSFCFLDIRSPGLGDTAMYLCATSRGFSGRETQYFGPGTRLLVL.

The chain has TRBV20-1 and TRBJ2-1, with 9 bases aligning to TRBD1. The CDR3 is made up of 13 amino acids. Trimming removed 2 bases from V and 9 bases from J; junction bases left unmatched: 5. Germline CDR1 DFQATT, CDR2 SNEGSKA (reference sequence). CDR3 amino acids: CSARFTGGGEQFF. The CDR3 region has the DNA TGCAGTGCTAGATTCACAGGGGGCGGTGAGCAGTTCTTC.

This clonotype was observed a handful of times. The V and J genes are TRBV27 and TRBJ2-2; maybe TRBD2 (6 bases). This CDR3 is built from 13 residues. V dropped 6 bases and J dropped 6 bases, with 11 bases sitting between them. Germline V gene sequence: CDR1 MNHEY, CDR2 SMNVEV (reference sequence). Here the CDR3 DNA reads TGTGCCAGCAGCATCCCGGGAGCCGGGGAGCTGTTTTTT. It encodes CASSIPGAGELFF.

The V gene is TRBV7-8, the J gene TRBJ1-6, with D perhaps matching TRBD1 (5 bases). The CDR3 spans 15 residues. The germline CDR1 and CDR2 sequences are SGHVS and FQNEAQ. Between the trimmed V and J ends, which lost 3 bases and 7 bases, there was a span of 13 bases. CDR3 loop: CASSLSGGGNSPLHF. In DNA form, the CDR3 reads TGTGCCAGCAGCTTGTCTGGGGGGGGAAATTCACCCCTCCACTTT.

This clonotype was observed a handful of times. In nucleotides, the CDR3 is TGTGCCAGCAGTTACTCCCAGGGGGCAGATACGCAGTATTTT. Translating it yields CASSYSQGADTQYF. This chain joins TRBV6-5 and TRBJ2-3; 7 bases map to TRBD1. The CDR3 is made up of 14 amino acids. Losses at the gene ends were 0 bases for V and 4 bases for J; bases not matched to a gene: 1. The V gene's germline CDR1 is MNHEY and CDR2 SVGAGI.

The genes are TRBV4-1 and TRBJ1-2, with TRBD1 as a possible D gene (6 bases). Germline lookup yields CDR1 MGHRA and CDR2 YSYEKL. CDR3 length: 14 amino acids. Trimming took off 1 base at V and 8 bases at J, with 14 bases between the two ends. CDR3 loop: CASSQVPGEGGYTF. CDR3 bases: TGCGCCAGCAGCCAAGTCCCAGGGGAAGGAGGCTACACCTTC.

The rearrangement uses TRBV28 and TRBJ1-5; the D is unclear. The CDR3 totals 15 residues. V gave up 4 bases and J gave up 3 bases, with 13 bases separating them. Germline V gene data show CDR1 as MDHEN and CDR2 as SYDVKM. CDR3 protein: CASSSAGVNNQPQHF. The CDR3 nucleotides are TGTGCCAGCAGTTCCGCGGGTGTGAACAATCAGCCCCAGCATTTT.

This clonotype was picked up a small number of times. The chain has TRBV5-4 and TRBJ2-3; TRBD2 is a possible D gene (5 bases). The V and J ends lost 0 bases and 0 bases respectively, with 14 bases between them. CDR3 length equals 17 residues. Germline CDR1 and CDR2: SGHNT and YYREEE (reference sequence). The CDR3 loop reads CASSLAGLAQSTDTQYF. DNA of the CDR3: TGTGCCAGCAGCTTGGCCGGGCTAGCTCAGAGCACAGATACGCAGTATTTT. The full variable domain, completed using reference TRBV5-4 and TRBJ2-3, is ETGVTQSPTHLIKTRGQQVTLRCSSQSGHNTVSWYQQALGQGPQFIFQYYREEENGRGNFPPRFSGLQFPNYSSELNVNALELDDSALYLCASSLAGLAQSTDTQYFGPGTRLTVL.

In nucleotides, the CDR3 is TGCGCCAGCAGAAAAGAGGACAGGGCGAACAATGAGCAGTTCTTC. Amino acids: CASRKEDRANNEQFF. This chain joins TRBV5-1 and TRBJ2-1; 8 nucleotides align to TRBD1. This CDR3 contains 15 residues. Germline trimming cut 5 bases from V and 5 bases from J; bases unmatched to any gene: 9. Per the germline V gene, CDR1 is SGHRS and CDR2 is YFSETQ.

The V call is TRBV24-1, the J call TRBJ2-1; 13 bases agree with TRBD2. V trimming: 3 bases; J trimming: 5 bases; junction bases outside the gene matches: 6. Germline V gene data show CDR1 as KGHDR and CDR2 as SFDVKD. The CDR3 covers 17 residues. The CDR3 spells CATSDAGLAGDNNEQFF. In nucleotides, the CDR3 is TGTGCCACCAGTGATGCAGGACTAGCGGGAGATAACAATGAGCAGTTCTTC.

This chain connects TRBV10-2 to TRBJ2-3; TRBD1 matches at 7 bases. This CDR3 region has 15 residues. V gave up 4 bases and J gave up 2 bases; unmatched junction bases: 6. Looked up from germline, CDR1 is WSHSY and CDR2 is SAAADI. The DNA for the CDR3 is TGCGCCAGCAGTGCTATGACAGGGACCACAGATACGCAGTATTTT. Residues: CASSAMTGTTDTQYF.

The gene calls are TRBV7-2 and TRBJ2-5; 7 bases line up with TRBD1. CDR1 is SGHTA, CDR2 FQGNSA, per germline. The CDR3 contains 14 residues. Trimming at V came to 1 base and at J to 2 bases, leaving 1 base not matched to a gene. For the CDR3, the DNA is TGTGCCAGCAGCTTAGACAGGGGACAAGAGACCCAGTACTTC. This codes for CASSLDRGQETQYF.

V gene TRBV20-1 combines with J gene TRBJ2-7; 16 bases fit TRBD2. V trimming: 5 bases; J trimming: 2 bases; junction bases outside the gene matches: 9. From germline, CDR1 is DFQATT and CDR2 SNEGSKA (reference sequence). The CDR3 has 17 residues. Here the CDR3 DNA reads TGCAGTGCTGCGGGACTAGCGGGAGGGCCCGCTCCCTACGAGCAGTACTTC. This gives the protein CSAAGLAGGPAPYEQYF.